This TCR beta chain was captured in a study of response to subunit inactivated influenza vaccine. This clonotype occurred a few times. Its antigen is currently unknown. Findings of the study overall: Authors suggested few new T cells are recruited by each seasonal influenza vaccination.

TCRdb re-derived calls from the RT-PCR reads in MiXCR, one entry per CDR3 protein. Of more than 400,000 distinct CDR3 sequences listed, approximately 9.9% are singletons. This clonotype originated in a man aged 45 to 65 who received an inactivated influenza vaccine. Source: PBMCs from blood, taken roughly 46 days after vaccination.

The CDR3 reads CASSHTGYNEQFF. DNA of the CDR3: TGTGCCAGTAGCCACACGGGATACAATGAGCAGTTCTTC. The chain recombines TRBV19 with TRBJ2-1; the D gene is possibly TRBD2 (5 bases). Trimming pared 6 bases from V and 4 bases from J, leaving 10 bases between. Germline V gene data show CDR1 as LNHDA and CDR2 as SQIVND (reference sequence). CDR3 length equals 13 residues.